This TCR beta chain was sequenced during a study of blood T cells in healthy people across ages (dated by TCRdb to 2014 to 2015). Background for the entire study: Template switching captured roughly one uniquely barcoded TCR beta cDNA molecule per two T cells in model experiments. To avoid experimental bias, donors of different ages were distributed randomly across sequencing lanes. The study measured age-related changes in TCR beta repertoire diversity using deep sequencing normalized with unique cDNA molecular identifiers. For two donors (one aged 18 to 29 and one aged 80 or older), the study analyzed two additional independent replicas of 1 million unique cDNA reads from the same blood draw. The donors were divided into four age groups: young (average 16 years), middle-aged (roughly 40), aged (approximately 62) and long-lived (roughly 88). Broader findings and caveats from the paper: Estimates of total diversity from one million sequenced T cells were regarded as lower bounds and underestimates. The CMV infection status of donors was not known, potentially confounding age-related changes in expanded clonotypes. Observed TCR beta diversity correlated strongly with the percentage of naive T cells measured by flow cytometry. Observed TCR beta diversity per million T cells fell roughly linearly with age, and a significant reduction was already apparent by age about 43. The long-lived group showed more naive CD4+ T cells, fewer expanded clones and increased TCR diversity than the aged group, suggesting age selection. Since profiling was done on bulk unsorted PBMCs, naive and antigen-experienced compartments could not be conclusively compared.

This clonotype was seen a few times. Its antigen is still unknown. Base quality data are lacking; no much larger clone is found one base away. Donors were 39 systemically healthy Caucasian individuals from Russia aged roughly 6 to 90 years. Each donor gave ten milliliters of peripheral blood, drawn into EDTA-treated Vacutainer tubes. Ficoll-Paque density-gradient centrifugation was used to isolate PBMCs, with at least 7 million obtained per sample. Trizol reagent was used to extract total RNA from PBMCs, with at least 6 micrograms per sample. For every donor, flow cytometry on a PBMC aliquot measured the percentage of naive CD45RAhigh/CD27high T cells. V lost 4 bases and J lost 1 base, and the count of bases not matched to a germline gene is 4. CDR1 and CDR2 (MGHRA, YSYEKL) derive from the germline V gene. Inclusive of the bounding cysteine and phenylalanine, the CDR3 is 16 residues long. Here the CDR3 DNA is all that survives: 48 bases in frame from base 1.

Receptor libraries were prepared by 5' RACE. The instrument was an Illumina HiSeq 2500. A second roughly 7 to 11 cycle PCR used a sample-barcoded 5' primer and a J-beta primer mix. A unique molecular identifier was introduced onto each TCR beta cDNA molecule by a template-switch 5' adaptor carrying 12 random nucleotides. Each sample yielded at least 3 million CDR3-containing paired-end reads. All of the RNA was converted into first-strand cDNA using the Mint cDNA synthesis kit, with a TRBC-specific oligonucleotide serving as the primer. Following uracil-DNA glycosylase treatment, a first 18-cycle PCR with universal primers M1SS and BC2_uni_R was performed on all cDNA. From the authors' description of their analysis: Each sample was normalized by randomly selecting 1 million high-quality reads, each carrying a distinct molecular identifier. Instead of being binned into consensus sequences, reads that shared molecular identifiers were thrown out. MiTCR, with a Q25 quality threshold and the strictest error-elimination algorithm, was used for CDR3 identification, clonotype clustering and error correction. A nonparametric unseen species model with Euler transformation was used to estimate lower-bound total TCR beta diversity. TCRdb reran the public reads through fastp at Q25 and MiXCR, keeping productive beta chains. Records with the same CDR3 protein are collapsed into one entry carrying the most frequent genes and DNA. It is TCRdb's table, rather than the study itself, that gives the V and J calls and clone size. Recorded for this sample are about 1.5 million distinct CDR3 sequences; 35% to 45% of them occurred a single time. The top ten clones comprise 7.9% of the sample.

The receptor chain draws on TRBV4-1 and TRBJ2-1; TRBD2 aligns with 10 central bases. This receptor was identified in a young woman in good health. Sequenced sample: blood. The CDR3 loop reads CASSRDSGRSYNEQFF. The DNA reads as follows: TGCGCCAGCAGCCGAGATAGCGGGAGGTCCTACAATGAGCAGTTCTTC.